The entry that follows covers one T cell receptor (beta chain) sequence. The antigen remains unidentified. The data originate from a study of shared clonotypes between healthy human individuals. Donors were Caucasian adults residing in Nashville, Tennessee, USA. Germline V gene lookup returns CDR1 MDHEN and CDR2 SYDVKM. V dropped 5 bases and J dropped 5 bases, with 17 bases sitting between them. This CDR3 is built from 15 residues. Findings and limits, study-wide: Rarefaction showed sorted-subset sequencing was incomplete despite large depth.

The data were produced by immunoSEQ multiplex PCR, yet TCRdb's version contains in-frame clones alone and is incomplete. In the table there are about 2.3 million clones, 93% of which are singletons. The clonotype was recovered from a man aged 18 to 29 in good health. Some clones in this sample may be carry-over from other donors' samples. V is TRBV28 and J is TRBJ2-3, with D possibly being TRBD1 (5 bases). Specimen: naive CD4+ T cells from PBMCs. The subset was: CD45RA+ positively selected. Here the CDR3 DNA reads TGTGCCAGCAGTCCAACCCCCGCAGGGAAAGATACGCAGTATTTT. Its translation: CASSPTPAGKDTQYF. Full variable domain (rest looked up from reference TRBV28 and TRBJ2-3): DVKVTQSSRYLVKRTGEKVFLECVQDMDHENMFWYRQDPGLGLRLIYFSYDVKMKEKGDIPEGYSVSREKKERFSLILESASTNQTSMYLCASSPTPAGKDTQYFGPGTRLTVL.